The following is a TCR beta chain sequence with its context. This record belongs to a study of blood T cell repertoires in COVID-19. V lost 6 bases and J 3 bases, leaving 23 bases between the germline ends. Germline V CDR1 and CDR2: SEHNR, FQNEAQ (reference sequence). The CDR3 has 17 amino acids. Here immunoSEQ multiplex PCR was the method, and the copy in TCRdb shows in-frame clones only, minus some. The profile shows under 300,000 clones, 89% of them singletons. Study members were between about 18 and 95 years old and lived in 20 to 30 US regions. The receptor comes from a woman in her thirties or forties who had recovered from COVID-19. Sample: PBMCs or T cells enriched from blood (not recorded which). The chain is built from TRBV7-9 and TRBJ1-2; the D gene is possibly TRBD1 (6 bases). CDR3: CASRPPRDTPHYYGYTF. In DNA form, the CDR3 reads TGTGCCAGCAGACCACCCCGGGACACCCCCCACTACTATGGCTACACCTTC.